This T cell receptor (beta chain) emerged from a study of T cell responses to AZD1222 COVID-19 vaccine. Regarding the study as a whole: Dominant CD4 TCR responses targeted spike regions 160-218 and 743-854.

Germline loops: CDR1 MNHNY, CDR2 SVGAGI (reference sequence). The length of the CDR3 is 14 residues. V was clipped by 2 bases and J by 1 base, with 6 bases between them. Repertoires were generated with immunoSEQ multiplex PCR, while TCRdb's copy carries only in-frame clones and drops some. The repertoire has fewer than 250,000 clones, 93% of them found once; the top ten carry less than 1.2%. Of note for this clone: Its antigen is unknown.

This specimen was peripheral blood, taken on day 0 of MenACWY control vaccination. The origin of this receptor is an adult in good health. The chain links TRBV6-6 to TRBJ2-1; D is perhaps TRBD1 (6 bases). CDR3 coding DNA: TGTGCCAGCAGTTACGGGACATCCTACAATGAGCAGTTCTTC. Translated: CASSYGTSYNEQFF.